This T cell receptor (beta chain) was found in a study of cytomegalovirus exposure and HLA in healthy donors. About the research overall: An early data release held 75 million to 100 million unique TCRs from HLA-typed donors. For the roughly 400 genotyped donors, more than 80% fell within the Caucasian-associated ancestry cluster. Findings and caveats of the study: Prediction of most subjects' HLA-A and HLA-B alleles by TCR beta sequences was reportedly accurate.

This CDR3 has 17 residues. Germline V lookup: CDR1 MDHEN, CDR2 SYDVKM. The trim removed 6 bases at V and 0 bases at J, leaving 7 bases unmatched. About this clone itself: Its antigen is unknown.

Primers: 60 Vbeta forward and 13 Jbeta reverse. Assay used: immunoSEQ multiplex PCR; TCRdb lists only in-frame clones, some missing. The table lists around 170,000 clones, more than 75% of them singletons. Despite likely unrecorded immune exposures, the donors were nominally healthy at the time of sampling. Specimen: PBMCs. The TCR comes from a man between 35 and 55 years old in good health and CMV-seronegative. The chain uses TRBV28 and TRBJ2-6; 8 nucleotides agree with TRBD1. DNA of the CDR3: TGTGCCAGCAGACGGGACAGGTCGTTCTCTGGGGCCAACGTCCTGACTTTC. Its protein product is CASRRDRSFSGANVLTF.